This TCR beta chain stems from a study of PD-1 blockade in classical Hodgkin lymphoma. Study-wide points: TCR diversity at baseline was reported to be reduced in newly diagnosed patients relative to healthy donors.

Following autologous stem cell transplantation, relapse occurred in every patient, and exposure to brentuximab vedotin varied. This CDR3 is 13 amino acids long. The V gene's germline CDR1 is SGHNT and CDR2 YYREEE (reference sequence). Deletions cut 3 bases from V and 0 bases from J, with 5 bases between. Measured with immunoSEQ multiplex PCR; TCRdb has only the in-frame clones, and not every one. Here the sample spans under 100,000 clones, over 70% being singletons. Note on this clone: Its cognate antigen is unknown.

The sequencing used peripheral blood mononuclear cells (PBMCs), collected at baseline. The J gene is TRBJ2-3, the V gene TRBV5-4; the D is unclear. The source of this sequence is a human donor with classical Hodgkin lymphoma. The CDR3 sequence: CASSSPSTDTQYF. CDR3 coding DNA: TGTGCCAGCAGCTCCCCAAGCACAGATACGCAGTATTTT. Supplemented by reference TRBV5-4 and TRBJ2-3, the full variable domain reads ETGVTQSPTHLIKTRGQQVTLRCSSQSGHNTVSWYQQALGQGPQFIFQYYREEENGRGNFPPRFSGLQFPNYSSELNVNALELDDSALYLCASSSPSTDTQYFGPGTRLTVL.